A single sample is the source of the 7 T cell receptor beta chains below, sequenced in a study of blood T cell repertoires in COVID-19. Measured with immunoSEQ multiplex PCR; TCRdb has only the in-frame clones, and not every one. The sample consists of 90,000 to 120,000 clones, just over 90% of them appearing once. Sequenced sample: peripheral blood. Receptors were obtained from a woman aged 25 to 45 with acute or convalescent COVID-19.

This sequence joins TRBV27 and TRBJ2-7; D gene ambiguous. Trimming removed 3 bases from V and 5 bases from J, with 17 bases in between. Germline V lookup: CDR1 MNHEY, CDR2 SMNVEV (reference sequence). The CDR3 consists of 15 residues. The CDR3 bases are TGTGCCAGCAGTTTGACAACCGGTAGTCGAAACGAGCAGTACTTC. Translating it yields CASSLTTGSRNEQYF.

The chain carries TRBV11-3 and TRBJ1-1, with TRBD1 as a possible D gene (5 bases). This CDR3 is built from 13 residues. Trimming removed 4 bases at V and 0 bases at J, with 6 bases between. Germline values: CDR1 SGHNT, CDR2 YENEEA. Here the CDR3 DNA reads TGTGCCAGCAGCTCCAGGGTGAACACTGAAGCTTTCTTT. This sequence encodes CASSSRVNTEAFF.

This clone was recorded only once. This chain links TRBV6-9 with TRBJ2-5, with 9 bases lining up with TRBD2. J gave up 3 bases and V 3 bases, and 5 bases lay outside the gene matches. This CDR3 is 15 amino acids long. Germline CDR1 and CDR2: MNHGY and SVAAGI. This CDR3 is CASSYHAGGEETQYF. DNA of the CDR3: TGTGCCAGCAGTTACCACGCGGGGGGGGAAGAGACCCAGTACTTC.

The rearrangement joins TRBV7-9 to TRBJ1-1, with a possible D match to TRBD1 (5 bases). CDR1 is SEHNR and CDR2 is FQNEAQ in the germline V gene (reference sequence). The CDR3 has 13 amino acids. The ends were cut back, 1 base at V and 3 bases at J, with 6 bases in the middle. DNA of the CDR3: TGTGCCAGCAGCTTAGGACAGCACACTGAAGCTTTCTTT. It is translated as CASSLGQHTEAFF.

The chain has TRBV18 and TRBJ2-7, with TRBD1 identical over 7 bases. Germline CDR1 KGHSH, CDR2 LQKENI. This CDR3 comprises 17 residues. With V trimmed by 1 base and J by 0 bases, 9 bases remained unmatched. The CDR3: CASSPRRTGPHSYEQYF. DNA of the CDR3: TGTGCCAGCTCACCACGGAGGACAGGACCACACTCCTACGAGCAGTACTTC.

This sequence joins TRBV6-1 and TRBJ1-2; 8 bases agree with TRBD1. The CDR3 loop spans 15 amino acids. The germline V gene has CDR1 MNHNS and CDR2 SASEGT. Trimming cost V 2 bases and J 5 bases; bases outside gene matches: 7. CDR3 sequence reads: CASSERQGSIYGYTF. DNA for the CDR3: TGTGCCAGCAGTGAAAGACAGGGGTCAATATATGGCTACACCTTC.

The chain is built from TRBV11-3 and TRBJ2-7; the match to TRBD2 covers 7 bases. This CDR3 contains 14 residues. V lost 1 base, J lost 5 bases, and 5 bases stayed unmatched. Germline loops: CDR1 SGHNT, CDR2 YENEEA. CDR3 sequence reads: CASSLGGSVHEQYF. Written as DNA, the CDR3 is TGTGCCAGCAGCTTAGGCGGGAGTGTGCACGAGCAGTACTTC.